This paragraph covers one TCR beta chain sequence. Antigen specificity is unknown. The data stem from a study of blood T cells in healthy people across ages. Overall study findings and caveats: Naive T cell percentage showed a strong correlation with TCR beta diversity.

Primed by a sample-barcoded 5' primer and a J-beta primer mix, a second PCR proceeded for about 6 to 11 cycles. Each CDR3 protein gets one entry after TCRdb re-called the 5' RACE reads with MiXCR. The sample has fewer than 1 million distinct CDR3 sequences, approximately 44% seen once. Collection of about 9.4 milliliters of peripheral blood was performed for each donor. Material for sequencing was blood. This TCR derives from a man in his 60s in good health.

This CDR3 is CASIQGGGHSSYEQYF. CDR3 sequence (DNA): TGTGCCAGCATCCAGGGGGGCGGGCATAGCTCCTACGAGCAGTACTTC. The chain employs TRBV7-8 and TRBJ2-7; a possible D gene is TRBD1 (7 bases). The germline CDR1 and CDR2 sequences are SGHVS and FQNEAQ. The CDR3 loop spans 16 amino acids. Trimming removed 7 bases at V and 0 bases at J, with 19 bases between.